Listed below are T cell receptor beta chains from one sample, sequenced in a study of T cell repertoires in cytomegalovirus infection. Their target antigens are unknown. One entry per CDR3 protein, called by TCRdb with MiXCR from the reads. The sample yields approximately 910,000 distinct CDR3 sequences, 25% to 40% seen once. The sequencing used cultured CD8+ T cells from PBMCs, collected from culture after CMV antigen stimulation. The receptors come from a human donor in good health (CMV status not recorded). Some clones in this sample may be carry-over from other donors' samples. Each CDR3 is given with its conserved first and last residue. A D gene is named only where the DNA matches it firmly. Only part of the rows carry a size: once, few, many, or a class if the clone is expanded.

TRBV6-5	NA	NA	TRBJ1-1	TGTGCCAGCAGTCCCAGCCAGGGATACACTGAAGCTTTCTTT	CASSPSQGYTEAFF
TRBV12-3/TRBV12-4	few	TRBD1	TRBJ1-2	TGTGCCAGCAGGACTCGAAGGACAGGGTCGTCGGGCTACACCTTC	CASRTRRTGSSGYTF
TRBV7-6	NA	NA	TRBJ2-7	TGTGCCAGCAGCTTAGGTCTCAACGAGCAGTACTTC	CASSLGLNEQYF
TRBV7-6	NA	NA	TRBJ2-5	TGTGCCAGCAGCTTAGCGCGGGCCATCCAAGAGACCCAGTACTTC	CASSLARAIQETQYF
TRBV7-2	many	TRBD1	TRBJ2-7	TGTGCCAGCAGCTTAGGGAGAGGACAGGGGTGGTACTTC	CASSLGRGQGWYF
TRBV6-2/TRBV6-3	NA	NA	TRBJ1-2	TGTGCCAGCAGTTACGCGACCAAGGTAGAGAACTATGGCTACACCTTC	CASSYATKVENYGYTF
TRBV14	NA	NA	TRBJ1-5	TGTGCCAGCAGTCCTCAGGATCAGCCCCAGCATTTT	CASSPQDQPQHF
TRBV7-9	NA	NA	TRBJ1-2	TGTGCCAGCAGCGGAGAAGGGGGGTGGGAGAATGGCTACACCTTC	CASSGEGGWENGYTF
TRBV7-2	few	TRBD1	TRBJ2-2	TGTGCCAGCAGCCCTCTAGGACAGGGGCCCGGGGAGCTGTTTTTT	CASSPLGQGPGELFF
TRBV5-4	few	NA	TRBJ2-7	TGTGCCAGCAGCTTTGACAGGCAAGTCCACGAGCAGTACTTC	CASSFDRQVHEQYF
TRBV7-6	many	NA	TRBJ2-1	TGTGCCAGCAGCTCGACGGCCGGGGAGCAGTTCTTC	CASSSTAGEQFF
TRBV7-9	NA	TRBD2	TRBJ2-3	TGTGCCAGCAGAGTAGGACTAGCGGGAGCCTCTAGCACAGATACGCAGTATTTT	CASRVGLAGASSTDTQYF
TRBV20-1	NA	TRBD1	TRBJ1-3	TGCAGTGCTGGGGACAGTGCAAGCTCTGGAAACACCATATATTTT	CSAGDSASSGNTIYF
TRBV6-6	few	NA	TRBJ2-1	TGTGCCAGCGAGCTTGCCTGGACCGTCTCGAATGAGCAGTTCTTC	CASELAWTVSNEQFF
TRBV12-3/TRBV12-4	NA	NA	TRBJ2-7	TGTGCCAGCAGTCCCATTACAGGGACCCCCTACGAGCAGTACTTC	CASSPITGTPYEQYF
TRBV15	few	TRBD2	TRBJ2-1	TGTGCCACGGCGGGGACTAGCGGGGGTAATGAGCAGTTCTTC	CATAGTSGGNEQFF
TRBV6-1	many	NA	TRBJ2-5	TGTGCCAGCAGTCAGGTCAGGGGTGAGACCCAGTACTTC	CASSQVRGETQYF
TRBV20-1	NA	NA	TRBJ2-1	TGCAGTGCTAAACCGGTTCCGGGCTACAATGAGCAGTTCTTC	CSAKPVPGYNEQFF
TRBV6-6	NA	TRBD1	TRBJ1-6	TGCGCCAGCAGTGACTTTTGGGACAGGGAGAATTCACTCCTCCACTTT	CASSDFWDRENSLLHF
TRBV7-8	NA	NA	TRBJ2-5	TGTGCCAGCAGCAAGATAGTAGAGACCCAGTACTTC	CASSKIVETQYF
TRBV7-6	many	TRBD1	TRBJ2-1	TGTGCCAGCAGCTTAGGGGACAGTAGCTACAATGAGCAGTTCTTC	CASSLGDSSYNEQFF
TRBV4-2	few	NA	TRBJ1-5	TGTGCCAGCAGCCGGATCACAGCTAGCAATCAGCCCCAGCATTTT	CASSRITASNQPQHF
TRBV4-1	few	TRBD1	TRBJ1-2	TGCGCCAGCAGCCAAGATGGGGACAGATTCTATGGCTACACCTTC	CASSQDGDRFYGYTF
TRBV10-2	few	TRBD1	TRBJ2-7	TGCGCCAGCAGTAGGGGACAGGGTCTCGAGCAGTACTTC	CASSRGQGLEQYF
TRBV4-1	NA	NA	TRBJ1-2	TGCGCCAGCAGCCCCGACAGGAGTAATAACTATGGCTACACCTTC	CASSPDRSNNYGYTF
TRBV28	NA	NA	TRBJ2-4	TGTGCCAGCAGTTTAGATCCGGGTCTAGCCAAAAACATTCAGTACTTC	CASSLDPGLAKNIQYF
TRBV20-1	NA	TRBD2	TRBJ2-1	TGCAGTGCTAGAGGCCGACTAGCGGGAACCTACAATGAGCAGTTCTTC	CSARGRLAGTYNEQFF
TRBV28	few	NA	TRBJ1-2	TGTGCCAGCAGTTTGTCTAGGGGATTTTACACCTTC	CASSLSRGFYTF
TRBV12-3/TRBV12-4	NA	NA	TRBJ2-7	TGTGCCAGCAGTTTTGGTGGGGGGGGGGCCTCCTACGAGCAGTACTTC	CASSFGGGGASYEQYF
TRBV7-9	many	NA	TRBJ1-2	TGTGCCAGCAGCCTCAGGAAGGGAGATGGCTACACCTTC	CASSLRKGDGYTF
TRBV7-9	many	NA	TRBJ2-1	TGTGCCAGCAGCCCATTCCCACGTGACACCTCCTACAATGAGCAGTTCTTC	CASSPFPRDTSYNEQFF
TRBV19	NA	NA	TRBJ2-7	TGTGCCAGTAGTATAGGCCGCGCCAGGGGCTACGAGCAGTACTTC	CASSIGRARGYEQYF
TRBV4-1	NA	TRBD1	TRBJ1-4	TGCGCCAGCAGCCAGGAGGGGCTACAGGGGTCGACAAGACTGTTTTTT	CASSQEGLQGSTRLFF
TRBV4-1	NA	NA	TRBJ2-5	TGCGCCAGCAGCCAAGATGTGGGCCCCGGGACCCAGTACTTC	CASSQDVGPGTQYF
TRBV27	NA	TRBD1	TRBJ1-2	TGTGCCAGCAGTTCCCCCGGGACAGGGTATGGCTACACCTTC	CASSSPGTGYGYTF
TRBV7-6	many	TRBD1	TRBJ2-7	TGTGCCAGCAGCTCTACCGGGACAGGGGCCTACGAGCAGTACTTC	CASSSTGTGAYEQYF
TRBV6-2/TRBV6-3	few	NA	TRBJ1-6	TGTGCCAGCAGTTACCTCCTCCATTCGACAGGTCCCTCACCCCTCCACTTT	CASSYLLHSTGPSPLHF
TRBV7-6	many	TRBD1	TRBJ1-5	TGTGCCAGCAGCTCTTTTCGTTTGCCCCGACAGGGAGAAAGAAAGGGCAATCAGCCCCAGCATTTT	CASSSFRLPRQGERKGNQPQHF
TRBV7-6	many	NA	TRBJ1-1	TGTGCCAGCAGCTATAATACCCAAGGGGGAGGTCGGTTTGAAGCTTTCTTT	CASSYNTQGGGRFEAFF
TRBV6-1	few	TRBD2	TRBJ2-5	TGTGCCAGCACCCGACTAGCGGGGGGTACCCAAGAGACCCAGTACTTC	CASTRLAGGTQETQYF
TRBV7-9	few	TRBD1	TRBJ1-2	TGTGCCAGCAGCGGGGAGGACAGGGGGTTGTTCTATGGCTACACCTTC	CASSGEDRGLFYGYTF
TRBV15	few	TRBD1	TRBJ1-6	TGTGCCACCAGCAGAGATTCGGACAGGGATTCACCCCTCCACTTT	CATSRDSDRDSPLHF
TRBV6-6	many	TRBD1	TRBJ2-1	TGTGCCAGCAGCAAGGGACAGAAGCAGTTCTTC	CASSKGQKQFF
TRBV12-3/TRBV12-4	NA	TRBD1	TRBJ2-1	TGTGCCAGCATTCCCGGGGACAGGGTATACAATGAGCAGTTCTTC	CASIPGDRVYNEQFF
TRBV20-1	NA	NA	TRBJ1-5	TGCAGTGCGGGAAGTCAGCCCCAGCATTTT	CSAGSQPQHF
TRBV7-6	NA	NA	TRBJ2-1	TGTGCCAGCAGCTTGGAGGAGACTGAAAAGTTCTTC	CASSLEETEKFF
TRBV27	few	NA	TRBJ2-5	TGTGCCAGCAGTCTGGGTCGTAGACAAGTTGAGACCCAGTACTTC	CASSLGRRQVETQYF
TRBV6-6	NA	NA	TRBJ2-2	TGTGCCACCCACGAGCCGGCTAACGGGCCCGGGGAGCTGTTTTTT	CATHEPANGPGELFF
TRBV12-5	few	TRBD1	TRBJ1-1	TGTGCTAGTGGTTTGGTAATAGACAGGGGGCAAGCTTTCTTT	CASGLVIDRGQAFF
TRBV20-1	NA	TRBD2	TRBJ2-7	TGCAGTGCCCTAGGAATAGCGGGGCGCTACGAGCAGTACTTC	CSALGIAGRYEQYF
TRBV6-1	few	NA	TRBJ1-6	TGTGCCAGCAGGCGATCAGATAATTCACCCCTCCACTTT	CASRRSDNSPLHF
TRBV27	NA	NA	TRBJ2-2	TGTGCCAGCAACGTCGGGCACACCGGGGAGCTGTTTTTT	CASNVGHTGELFF
TRBV6-6	NA	TRBD2	TRBJ2-1	TGTGCCAGCAGTTACTCCTCCCCTAGCGGGGGGGCCGGTTATGAGCAGTTCTTC	CASSYSSPSGGAGYEQFF
TRBV12-3/TRBV12-4	few	TRBD1	TRBJ1-6	TGTGCCAGCAGTTTCCACTCGACAGGGGAGACTTCACCCCTCCACTTT	CASSFHSTGETSPLHF
TRBV25-1	NA	TRBD1	TRBJ2-2	TGTGCCAGCAGTGAGTCGAGACAGGGCACCAACACCGGGGAGCTGTTTTTT	CASSESRQGTNTGELFF
TRBV12-3/TRBV12-4	few	TRBD1	TRBJ2-1	TGTGCCAGCAGTTTGGGACAGGGCAACTACAATGAGCAGTTCTTC	CASSLGQGNYNEQFF
TRBV7-9	few	TRBD1	TRBJ1-1	TGTGCCACCCACGCGGCGGGACAGGGGGAAACTGAAGCTTTCTTT	CATHAAGQGETEAFF